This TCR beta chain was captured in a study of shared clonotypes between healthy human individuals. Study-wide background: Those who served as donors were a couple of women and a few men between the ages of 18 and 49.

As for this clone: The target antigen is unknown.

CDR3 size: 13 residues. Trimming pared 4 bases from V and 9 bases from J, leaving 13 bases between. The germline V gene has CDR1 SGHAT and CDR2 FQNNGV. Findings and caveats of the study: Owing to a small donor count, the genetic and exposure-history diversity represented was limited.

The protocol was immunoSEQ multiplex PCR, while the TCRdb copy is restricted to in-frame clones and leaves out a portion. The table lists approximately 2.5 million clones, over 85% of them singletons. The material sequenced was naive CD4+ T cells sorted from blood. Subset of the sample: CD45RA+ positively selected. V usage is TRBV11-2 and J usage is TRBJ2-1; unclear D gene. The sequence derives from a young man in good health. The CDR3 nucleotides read TGTGCCAGCAGCTCCCCGTCGACTGGTGAGCAGTTCTTC. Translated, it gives CASSSPSTGEQFF.